The 5 T cell receptor beta chains below come from one sample, sequenced in a study of T-cell reconstitution after alpha-beta-depleted transplantation in children. Molecular barcoding with unique molecular identifiers was used for the TCRbeta library. TCRdb re-analysed the PCR reads in MiXCR, keeping a single row per CDR3 protein. The sample includes some 150,000 distinct CDR3 sequences, 8% to 10% seen only once; the top ten take less than 20%. Specimen: PBMCs, mostly from graft donor cells, collected 180 days after TCRalphabeta/CD19-depleted stem cell transplant. The receptors come from a female patient younger than 10 who had a stem cell transplant for congenital amegakaryocytic thrombocytopenia, so the T cells may come from the graft donor.

In this sample, this clonotype turned up many times. The chain joins TRBV5-1 to TRBJ1-4; 8 bases are a match to TRBD1. The germline gives CDR1 SGHRS, CDR2 YFSETQ. Trimming at V came to 0 bases and at J to 8 bases, leaving 3 bases not matched to a gene. The CDR3 contains 14 residues. The CDR3 is CASSLEQGDEKLFF. Here the CDR3 DNA reads TGCGCCAGCAGCTTGGAACAGGGGGACGAAAAACTGTTTTTT. Full variable domain (outside the CDR3, taken from reference TRBV5-1 and TRBJ1-4): KAGVTQTPRYLIKTRGQQVTLSCSPISGHRSVSWYQQTPGQGLQFLFEYFSETQRNKGNFPGRFSGRQFSNSRSEMNVSTLELGDSALYLCASSLEQGDEKLFFGSGTQLSVL.

This clonotype turned up a few times. This chain uses TRBV6-1 with TRBJ2-7; TRBD2 matches at 8 bases. Germline V gene sequence: CDR1 MNHNS, CDR2 SASEGT. The J segment lost 0 bases and the V segment lost 4 bases, leaving 5 bases of the junction unmatched. The CDR3 has 15 residues. As DNA, the CDR3 is TGTGCCAGCAGTGCTCTAGCGGGTAACTCCTACGAGCAGTACTTC. Its translation is CASSALAGNSYEQYF.

This clonotype was recorded at least ten times. CDR3 in DNA: TGCAGTGCCCAGGGGGACACACCTAACCAAGAGACCCAGTACTTC. As protein: CSAQGDTPNQETQYF. The chain recombines TRBV20-1 with TRBJ2-5; 7 nucleotides match TRBD1. J was trimmed by 0 bases and V by 6 bases; bases with no gene match: 10. CDR3 size: 15 residues. The V gene's germline CDR1 is DFQATT and CDR2 SNEGSKA (reference sequence).

The V gene is TRBV5-6, the J gene TRBJ2-7; the match to TRBD2 covers 12 bases. The trim removed 2 bases at V and 5 bases at J, leaving 8 bases unmatched. The CDR3 consists of 16 residues. Germline assignment: CDR1 SGHDT and CDR2 YYEEEE. The CDR3 DNA reads TGTGCCAGCAGCTTTCGACTAGCGGGAGAGGAAGACGAGCAGTACTTC. It codes for CASSFRLAGEEDEQYF.

This clonotype occurred many times. This chain joins TRBV20-1 and TRBJ2-7; 7 bases are shared with TRBD1. CDR3 size: 13 residues. With V trimmed by 6 bases and J by 6 bases, 11 bases remained unmatched. Looked up from germline, CDR1 is DFQATT and CDR2 is SNEGSKA (reference sequence). The CDR3 sequence: CSAYTGTAFEQYF. CDR3 coding DNA: TGCAGTGCGTATACCGGGACAGCATTCGAGCAGTACTTC.